This entry is about one TCR beta chain. Its antigen remains unknown. Profiling relied on immunoSEQ multiplex PCR, and the TCRdb table lists in-frame clones only, not all of them. This table holds under 35,000 clones, approximately 85% found once. These data originate in a study of T cells in localized non-small cell lung cancer. The CDR3 runs 14 residues. Looked up from germline, CDR1 is SGHAT and CDR2 is FQNNGV. V was cut by 1 base and J by 4 bases, with 10 bases left in between. Overall study findings and caveats: Overall survival was longer when the density of T cells in the blood was higher. In adjacent lung appeared a median 57 of the top 100 tumor clones. Uninvolved adjacent lung showed the highest T cell clonality, exceeding tumor. Sequence data derive from only one tumor region, so heterogeneity remains possible.

The chain carries TRBV11-2 and TRBJ2-5; D might be TRBD2 (5 bases). The sequencing here drew on peripheral blood mononuclear cells, taken before any cancer treatment. This clonotype originated in a woman aged 40-69 years with stage III lung adenocarcinoma. Here the CDR3 DNA reads TGTGCCAGCAGCTTAGTCCTAGCTGGAGAGACCCAGTACTTC. This encodes CASSLVLAGETQYF.